These 5 T cell receptor beta chains share one sample of origin, sequenced in a study of spatial heterogeneity in lung cancer. Noted time point: sample taken at primary tumor resection. Extraction of whole RNA from tumor, nontumor lung or frozen PBMC preceded unsorted sequencing. A single record per CDR3 protein comes from TCRdb applying MiXCR to the 5' RACE reads. The sample has about 23,000 distinct CDR3 sequences, 4.7% seen once. Sequences were derived from PBMCs, sampled at surgery. These receptors came from a male donor with early-stage non-small cell lung cancer.

This clonotype has ten or more counts. The chain has TRBV7-3 and TRBJ2-5; 7 nucleotides align to TRBD1. J gave up 7 bases and V 8 bases, and 22 bases lay outside the gene matches. The CDR3 has 17 residues. The germline V gene encodes CDR1 SGHTA and CDR2 FQGTGA. The CDR3: CASRRPSDTGDKRTQYF. CDR3 DNA: TGTGCCAGCCGACGGCCATCGGATACAGGGGACAAGAGGACCCAGTACTTC.

This clonotype was detected ten times or more. The J gene is TRBJ2-7, the V gene TRBV6-5, with D tentatively TRBD2 (6 bases). The CDR3 has 15 residues. V was pared by 0 bases and J by 6 bases, with 15 bases between. The germline V gene has CDR1 MNHEY and CDR2 SVGAGI. The CDR3 is CASSYSRGGTPEQYF. CDR3 nucleotide sequence: TGTGCCAGCAGTTACTCTCGCGGAGGGACCCCCGAGCAGTACTTC.

At least ten counts were recorded for this clonotype. The chain links TRBV28 to TRBJ2-6, with no clear D. Germline lookup yields CDR1 MDHEN and CDR2 SYDVKM. The V end was cut by 2 bases, the J end by 0 bases, with 5 bases between. The length of the CDR3 is 15 residues. CDR3 protein: CASSLGISGANVLTF. CDR3 coding DNA: TGTGCCAGCAGTTTAGGTATCTCTGGGGCCAACGTCCTGACTTTC.

Many counts were recorded for this clonotype. The chain carries TRBV20-1 and TRBJ1-6, with D perhaps TRBD1 (5 bases). Germline values: CDR1 DFQATT, CDR2 SNEGSKA (reference sequence). Trimming cost V 0 bases and J 8 bases, with 14 bases left between them. This CDR3 spans 15 amino acids. CDR3 sequence: CSAREPGPADSPLHF. In nucleotides, the CDR3 is TGCAGTGCTAGAGAGCCGGGACCCGCGGATTCACCCCTCCACTTT.

This clonotype came up many times. Relative to the germline gene, one junction end is altered; a read error may explain this. The rearrangement joins TRBV7-7 to TRBJ1-5; the D is unclear. The germline gives CDR1 SSHAT, CDR2 FNYEAQ (reference sequence). This CDR3 has 10 amino acids. The CDR3 region has the DNA TGTGCTAGCAGCTCAAAGCCCCAGCATTTT. Translation: CASSSKPQHF.